The clone carrying this T cell receptor beta chain appeared a few times. What it binds is not known. The entry originates in a study of Graves' ophthalmopathy and Graves' hyperthyroidism. Unmatched junction bases numbered 14, after V lost 4 bases and J lost 4 bases. Looked up from germline, CDR1 is SEHNR and CDR2 is FQNEAQ (reference sequence). The CDR3 covers 17 residues. Certain patients were not enrolled. These were patients with other autoimmune diseases, uncontrolled infections, pregnancy or lactation. Clinical symptoms and serum thyroxine were used for diagnosis; TRAb, thyroid ultrasound and orbital computed tomography were also relied on. TCR beta CDR3 regions were amplified from RNA transcripts. HTBI-primed first-round RT-PCR preceded second-round multiplex PCR. One entry per CDR3 protein, called by TCRdb with MiXCR from the multiplex PCR reads. The repertoire includes hundreds of thousands of distinct CDR3 sequences, 40% of them detected once, and approximately 43% sits in the top ten.

Overall study findings and caveats: Most expanded thyroid clonotypes above 0.001 frequency also appeared in blood.

The TCR originated in an adult man with Graves' ophthalmopathy. Specimen: peripheral blood. The chain employs TRBV7-9 and TRBJ2-7; 9 positions agree with TRBD2. CDR3 in amino acids: CASSWTVSAGGPYEQYF. The CDR3 DNA follows: TGTGCCAGCAGCTGGACGGTTAGCGCGGGAGGGCCTTACGAGCAGTACTTC.